A single sample gave rise to the 17 T cell receptor beta chains below, sequenced in a study of T-cell memory formation after mild COVID-19. TCRdb used MiXCR to reprocess the 5' RACE reads, holding one entry per CDR3 protein. The data show about 90,000 distinct CDR3 sequences, about 13% seen once. The specimen was PBMCs or a T cell subset sorted from them (not recorded which). These receptors all come from an adult woman who had mild COVID-19 (a few samples of this study predate the infection). Cell type and time point are not known.

This clonotype occurred many times. CDR3 loop: CAWMGEGSYEQFF. CDR3 bases: TGTGCCTGGATGGGGGAGGGGTCTTATGAGCAGTTCTTC. The chain couples TRBV7-9 to TRBJ2-1; 7 bases match TRBD2. This CDR3 has 13 amino acids. J gave up 8 bases and V 11 bases, and 12 bases lay outside the gene matches. Germline lookup yields CDR1 SEHNR and CDR2 FQNEAQ (reference sequence).

The rearrangement joins TRBV12-3 or TRBV12-4 to TRBJ1-6, with TRBD1 as a possible D gene (5 bases). The CDR3 spans 13 residues. Trimming pared 5 bases from V and 7 bases from J, leaving 9 bases between. CDR3 sequence (DNA): TGTGCCAGCAGTCGGACATTCAATTCACCCCTCCACTTT. This encodes CASSRTFNSPLHF.

The chain uses TRBV20-1 and TRBJ2-1; D might be TRBD2 (5 bases). Germline CDR1 is DFQATT and CDR2 is SNEGSKA (reference sequence). CDR3 length: 13 residues. The V end was cut by 5 bases, the J end by 7 bases, with 15 bases between. The CDR3 reads CSAPDVSENEQFF. CDR3 DNA sequence: TGCAGTGCTCCGGACGTTAGCGAAAATGAGCAGTTCTTC.

This clonotype was detected many times. This chain uses TRBV29-1 with TRBJ2-2; maybe TRBD1 (6 bases). The CDR3 consists of 13 residues. The germline V and J ends were trimmed by 3 bases and 5 bases, with 10 bases remaining between them. The germline gives CDR1 SQVTM, CDR2 ANQGSEA. This CDR3 is CSVDRGITGELFF. CDR3 DNA sequence: TGCAGCGTTGACAGGGGAATTACCGGGGAGCTGTTTTTT.

DNA for the CDR3: TGTGCCTCCTGGCAGGGAGGTCACAATGAGCAGTTCTTC. Translation gives CASWQGGHNEQFF. The V gene is TRBV12-3 or TRBV12-4, the J gene TRBJ2-1, with D perhaps matching TRBD2 (6 bases). The CDR3 has 13 amino acids. Trimming took off 11 bases at V and 5 bases at J, with 16 bases between the two ends.

V is TRBV6-6 and J is TRBJ2-3; D gene ambiguous. The CDR3 has 14 residues. Germline V gene sequence: CDR1 MNHNY, CDR2 SVGAGI (reference sequence). The V end was cut by 4 bases, the J end by 1 base, with 9 bases between. The CDR3 sequence: CASSLPGRTDTQYF. In DNA, the CDR3 is TGTGCCAGCAGTTTACCGGGCCGCACAGATACGCAGTATTTT.

This clonotype was counted a few times. The CDR3 region has the DNA TGCGCCAGCAGCCCCGGGTACCAAGAGACCCAGTACTTC. As protein: CASSPGYQETQYF. This chain connects TRBV5-1 to TRBJ2-5, with D unresolved. Trimming left V 4 bases short and J 0 bases short, with 7 bases between. This CDR3 comprises 13 residues. CDR1 is SGHRS, CDR2 YFSETQ, per germline.

This clonotype was detected only a few times. The V gene is TRBV20-1, the J gene TRBJ2-5, with TRBD1 identical over 8 bases. J gave up 4 bases and V 0 bases, and 13 bases lay outside the gene matches. Germline CDR1 and CDR2: DFQATT and SNEGSKA (reference sequence). CDR3 length: 17 amino acids. CDR3 amino acids: CSARESLRQGLGETQYF. The CDR3, as DNA: TGCAGTGCTAGAGAGAGCCTTAGACAGGGGTTGGGAGAGACCCAGTACTTC.

This chain uses TRBV27 with TRBJ2-3; D is ambiguous. This CDR3 region has 13 residues. V was cut by 0 bases and J by 2 bases, with 3 bases left in between. CDR1 is MNHEY and CDR2 is SMNVEV in the germline V gene (reference sequence). The CDR3: CASSLSATDTQYF. The CDR3, as DNA: TGTGCCAGCAGTTTATCCGCCACAGATACGCAGTATTTT.

This clonotype was seen more than once but under ten times. J is TRBJ2-1 and V is TRBV29-1, with a weak D call TRBD2 (5 bases). CDR3 length: 14 residues. V lost 0 bases, J lost 3 bases, and 9 bases lay in between. Germline V gene sequence: CDR1 SQVTM, CDR2 ANQGSEA. CDR3 DNA sequence: TGCAGCGTTGAAGACCGGAGGCTCTACAATGAGCAGTTCTTC. It yields the protein CSVEDRRLYNEQFF.

The CDR3 DNA reads as TGTGCCAGCAGCTTCCAAGCGGATAGCTCCTACGAGCAGTACTTC. Translating gives CASSFQADSSYEQYF. The rearrangement uses TRBV7-9 and TRBJ2-7; D might be TRBD2 (5 bases). The V end was cut by 3 bases, the J end by 0 bases, with 12 bases between. There are 15 residues in the CDR3. Per germline, CDR1 SEHNR and CDR2 FQNEAQ (reference sequence).

The rearrangement joins TRBV5-4 to TRBJ2-3; 7 bases agree with TRBD2. Germline CDR1 and CDR2: SGHNT and YYREEE (reference sequence). This CDR3 spans 16 amino acids. V lost 0 bases, J lost 2 bases, and 6 bases stayed unmatched. CDR3 region: CASSLAPAGSTDTQYF. CDR3 sequence (DNA): TGTGCCAGCAGCTTGGCCCCAGCGGGGTCCACAGATACGCAGTATTTT.

This rearrangement joins TRBV5-6 to TRBJ2-3, with D possibly being TRBD1 (6 bases). The germline V gene encodes CDR1 SGHDT and CDR2 YYEEEE. Trimming left V 2 bases short and J 0 bases short, with 16 bases between. The length of the CDR3 is 17 residues. The CDR3 here is CASSLQGSPPSTDTQYF. CDR3 DNA sequence: TGTGCCAGCAGCTTACAGGGAAGCCCTCCTAGCACAGATACGCAGTATTTT.

This clonotype was seen a handful of times. CDR3 protein: CATSTVEAFF. For the CDR3, the DNA is TGTGCCACTTCGACGGTTGAAGCTTTCTTT. The chain has TRBV7-9 and TRBJ1-1; no firm D call. CDR1 is SEHNR and CDR2 is FQNEAQ in the germline V gene (reference sequence). The CDR3 covers 10 residues. V lost 10 bases to trimming and J lost 7 bases, with 10 bases between them.

This clonotype was picked up a small number of times. This chain connects TRBV12-3 or TRBV12-4 to TRBJ2-3; TRBD2 aligns across 9 bases. This CDR3 spans 17 amino acids. V lost 4 bases, J lost 4 bases, and 12 bases stayed unmatched. CDR3 DNA: TGTGCCAGCAGTTCCTCGGGACTAGCCGTGTTGGCAGATACGCAGTATTTT. Amino acids: CASSSSGLAVLADTQYF.

This clonotype was found a few times. The gene calls are TRBV5-6 and TRBJ1-2, with TRBD1 as a possible D gene (5 bases). The CDR3 length is 14 residues. The germline V and J ends were trimmed by 4 bases and 4 bases, with 14 bases remaining between them. Germline CDR1 reads SGHDT; CDR2 reads YYEEEE. CDR3 nucleotide sequence: TGTGCCAGCAGCCCAAAGGCAGGGATCTATGGCTACACCTTC. It encodes CASSPKAGIYGYTF.

Many counts were recorded for this clonotype. The chain uses TRBV7-8 and TRBJ2-7; possible D gene TRBD1, 5 bases. This CDR3 has 13 residues. Trimming shortened V by 6 bases and J by 0 bases, and 9 bases separated the two germline ends. Germline V gene sequence: CDR1 SGHVS, CDR2 FQNEAQ. The CDR3: CASRHRLSYEQYF. The CDR3 nucleotides are TGTGCCAGCAGACACAGGCTCTCCTACGAGCAGTACTTC.